The following is a T cell receptor (beta chain) sequence with its context. Its specificity is not known. The V end was cut by 4 bases, the J end by 8 bases, with 18 bases between. The CDR3 extends over 14 amino acids. Germline V gene sequence: CDR1 SGDLS, CDR2 YYNGEE. This specimen comes from a study of T-cell memory formation after mild COVID-19. Study context: For the most part, TCR clusters were specific to one donor. Study-level points and caveats: The CD4+ clones that contracted clustered mainly within CM and EM, and the CD8+ clones concentrated in EMRA.

Constant-segment primers were used for 5'RACE, and the resulting TCR alpha and TCR beta cDNA libraries carried sample barcodes and UMIs. TCRdb called the 5' RACE reads again in MiXCR, with one record for every CDR3 protein. The sample includes 450,000 to 700,000 distinct CDR3 sequences, under 20% of them seen just once. The chain combines TRBV9 with TRBJ1-1; D remains unclear. The specimen sequenced was PBMCs or a T cell subset sorted from them (not recorded which). This TCR came from an adult woman who had mild COVID-19 (a few samples of this study predate the infection). Cell type and time point are not known. CDR3 in amino acids: CASSPHGASREAFF. CDR3 nucleotide sequence: TGTGCCAGCAGCCCCCACGGAGCTAGCCGAGAAGCTTTCTTT.